Sequencing of this TCR beta chain was carried out in a study of blood T cell repertoires in COVID-19 (dated by TCRdb to 2020 to 2022). For the wider study: Samples from collaborators originated in the United States, Italy and Spain and spanned both the acute and convalescent phases of COVID-19. The material from the prospective study consisted of cDNA or gDNA derived from T cells, B-cell-depleted T cells, or PBMCs. The dataset comprised deeply sampled blood TCRbeta repertoires from subjects exposed to, actively infected with, or recovered from COVID-19. The repertoires were released in a freely available public database intended as a resource for research on the immune response to SARS-CoV-2. Samples came from the ongoing ImmuneRACE study (first 160 participants) plus 1,254 subjects from 6 global collaborators. The sample metadata nearly always contained a de-identified subject ID, COVID-19 status, age in years and sex. Where HLA class I and class II types were available, the types were taken from metadata supplied by the sample provider, not from assay-based typing.

V sheds 2 bases and J sheds 6 bases, leaving 8 bases between their ends. From cysteine to phenylalanine, the CDR3 is 13 amino acids long. Only the CDR3 DNA is retained, 39 bases long and in frame from the first base. As encoded in the germline V gene, CDR1 is MNHEY while CDR2 is SVGAGI. The collaborating institutions used their own protocols to collect whole blood in K2EDTA tubes. Collaborator samples were shipped for TCRbeta analysis as frozen whole blood, isolated PBMCs, or DNA extracted from either sample type. TCRbeta CDR3 regions were amplified from genomic DNA by means of the immunoSEQ Assay, a bias-controlled multiplex PCR. For the original study's pipeline: The number of nucleated cells in each sample was estimated by amplification of reference gene primers within the assay. To quantify the absolute abundance of each unique TCRbeta CDR3 rearrangement, sequence reads were collapsed and filtered. For each sample, productive Simpson clonality was calculated as the square root of Simpson's diversity index across productive rearrangements. Not all clones reach the TCRdb copy of this immuneACCESS table, which keeps in-frame sequences only. Checked studies attribute under half of the gap to unresolved V genes and leave the rest unexplained. V, J and clone size reflect that table, while D and trimming were determined from the DNA. For this sample there are around 100,000 clones; roughly 71% appear just once. 5% to 6.5% of the sample goes to the ten largest clones.

As for this clone: Its antigen remains undetermined. Per-nucleotide qualities are absent, and no much larger clonotype sits a single base away.

What the authors observed across the whole study: The amount of clinical and demographic metadata varied by source and participant and was provided uncurated.

This receptor was identified in a man older than 75 with acute or convalescent COVID-19. The sequence links TRBV6-5 to TRBJ1-5; the D gene remains uncertain. The sequenced sample consisted of peripheral blood. The CDR3 here reads CASSYGPIQPQHF. The DNA sequence is given as TGTGCCAGCAGTTACGGGCCAATTCAGCCCCAGCATTTT.